Listed below are T cell receptor beta chains from one sample, sequenced in a study of cytomegalovirus exposure and HLA in healthy donors. Method: immunoSEQ multiplex PCR; TCRdb's copy keeps in-frame clones and lacks some. In the table there are more than 80,000 clones, 55% to 75% of which are singletons. Sequencing was performed on PBMCs. Receptor source: a man in his fifties or sixties in good health and CMV-seronegative. CDR3s include the opening cysteine and the closing phenylalanine or tryptophan. D genes are given only for firm matches. Rows may omit the clone size; those that give it use once, few, many or a size class.

>TRBJ1-1|NA|NA|TRBV6-5
TGTGCCAGCAGTTACCCCAGGGCCACTGAAGCTTTCTTT
CASSYPRATEAFF
>TRBJ1-4|TRBD1|NA|TRBV5-1
TGCGCCAGCAGCGGACAAGGGACAGGGGCGGAAAAACTGTTTTTT
CASSGQGTGAEKLFF
>TRBJ2-3|NA|NA|TRBV10-1
TGCGCCAGCAGTGAGCCCACCGCGGAAGATACGCAGTATTTT
CASSEPTAEDTQYF
>TRBJ2-7|TRBD2|NA|TRBV5-1
TGCGCCAGCAGCTTGCTCCCCGGGAGGGCCTACGAGCAGTACTTC
CASSLLPGRAYEQYF
>TRBJ1-2|NA|NA|TRBV9
TGTGCCAGCAGCCCTGCATTGCGGCTCACCCCAATCTATGGCTACACCTTC
CASSPALRLTPIYGYTF
>TRBJ2-5|NA|NA|TRBV9
TGTGCCAGCAGCGAGGACAGGCTCCGGGGGGAGACCCAGTACTTC
CASSEDRLRGETQYF
>TRBJ1-2|TRBD1|NA|TRBV5-1
TGCGCCAGCAGCCCCGGCGCGGGGACAGAGAATCGTTATGGCTACACCTTC
CASSPGAGTENRYGYTF
>TRBJ2-1|TRBD2|few|TRBV4-1
TGCGCCAGCAGCCAAGAACTAGCGGGAGGCAAAAACGGTGGGTTCTTC
CASSQELAGGKNGGFF
>TRBJ1-2|NA|few|TRBV27
TGTGCCAGCTCAACCGCCGGGAACTATGGCTACACCTTC
CASSTAGNYGYTF
>TRBJ2-1|NA|NA|TRBV7-7
TGTGCTAGCAGCTTAGGGGCGAACAATGAGCAGTTCTTC
CASSLGANNEQFF
>TRBJ2-7|TRBD1|NA|TRBV5-5
TGTGCCAGCAGCTACAGGGGCCAGGAGTACGAGCAGTACTTC
CASSYRGQEYEQYF
>TRBJ2-7|NA|NA|TRBV6-5
TGTGCCAGCAGTCGTTACGAGCAGTACTTC
CASSRYEQYF
>TRBJ1-5|NA|NA|TRBV7-6
TGTGCCAGCAGCCCCTTCAATTTAGGGGGCAATCAGCCCCAGCATTTT
CASSPFNLGGNQPQHF
>TRBJ2-7|NA|NA|TRBV5-1
TGCGCCAGCAGCTTGGTAGGTAGCTGGGCCTACGAGCAGTACTTC
CASSLVGSWAYEQYF
>TRBJ1-2|NA|few|TRBV19
TGTGCCTCGGGGAGGGGGGACTATGGCTACACCTTC
CASGRGDYGYTF
>TRBJ1-6|NA|NA|TRBV28
TGTGCCAGCAGGGACGGGAGCTCCTATAATTCACCCCTCCACTTT
CASRDGSSYNSPLHF
>TRBJ2-7|TRBD2|NA|TRBV7-6
TGTGCCAGCAGCTCCCGCGTTAGCGGGAGTATTTACTACGAGCAGTACTTC
CASSSRVSGSIYYEQYF
>TRBJ1-2|TRBD1|NA|TRBV5-4
TGTGCCAGCAGCCCTGGACAGGAGCTCCACAGGGGCTACACCTTC
CASSPGQELHRGYTF
>TRBJ2-7|TRBD1|few|TRBV7-6
TGTGCCAGCAGCTTAAGGCGGCCAGGGGGTGGGTACGAGCAGTACTTC
CASSLRRPGGGYEQYF
>TRBJ2-5|NA|NA|TRBV19
TGTGCCAGCACCGACATAGAAGAGACCCAGTACTTC
CASTDIEETQYF
>TRBJ2-1|TRBD2|once|TRBV11-3
TGTGCCAGCAGCGTAGTAAGTCTAGCGGACAATGAGCAGTTCTTC
CASSVVSLADNEQFF
>TRBJ2-7|NA|NA|TRBV6-1
TGTGCCAGCAGTGATATCGGGGAGCAGTACTTC
CASSDIGEQYF
>TRBJ1-2|NA|NA|TRBV7-3
TGTGCCAGCGGACCCAGAGCGGCCTGGAGCTATGGCTACACCTTC
CASGPRAAWSYGYTF
>TRBJ2-7|TRBD1|once|TRBV28
TGTGCCAGCAGTTTTTCGACAGGGGGCTTCGAGCAGTACTTC
CASSFSTGGFEQYF
>TRBJ1-1|NA|NA|TRBV7-2
TGTGCCAGCAGCCCTCCGGGGGGGATGAACACTGAAGCTTTCTTT
CASSPPGGMNTEAFF
>TRBJ2-2|TRBD1|NA|TRBV5-5
TGTGCCAGCAGCTTGCGGGGGTCCCTGACCGGGACAGGGGGTACCGGGGAGCTGTTTTTT
CASSLRGSLTGTGGTGELFF
>TRBJ1-1|NA|NA|TRBV6-1
TGTGCCAGCAGGAGCACTGAAGCTTTCTTT
CASRSTEAFF
>TRBJ2-4|NA|NA|TRBV30
TGTGCCTGGAGGTCCGGAAACATTCAGTACTTC
CAWRSGNIQYF
>TRBJ2-7|TRBD1|NA|TRBV30
TGTGCCTGGAGTGCCGGGACAGGGGCCTACGAGCAGTACTTC
CAWSAGTGAYEQYF
>TRBJ2-6|TRBD1|NA|TRBV5-5
TGTGCCAGCAGCGGACCGGGACAGGGGTACTCTGGGGCCAACGTCCTGACTTTC
CASSGPGQGYSGANVLTF
>TRBJ2-7|NA|once|TRBV6-5
TGTGCCAGCAGTCCGGGTACCTACGAGCAGTACTTC
CASSPGTYEQYF
>TRBJ1-2|TRBD1|few|TRBV29-1
TGCAGCGTCCAACAGGGGGTGGGGTACACCTTC
CSVQQGVGYTF
>TRBJ1-1|TRBD1|once|TRBV5-1
TGCGCCAGCAGCTTCCCTCCGGGACAGGTTTTGAACACTGAAGCTTTCTTT
CASSFPPGQVLNTEAFF
>TRBJ2-5|TRBD1|few|TRBV6-6
TGTGCCAGCAGTTGGGTAGGACAGGGGCAAGAGACCCAGTACTTC
CASSWVGQGQETQYF
>TRBJ1-1|NA|NA|TRBV4-2
TGTGCCAGCAGCCAAGAAAGTACGGGGTATGAAGGGAACACTGAAGCTTTCTTT
CASSQESTGYEGNTEAFF
>TRBJ1-2|TRBD1|NA|TRBV5-1
TGCGCCAGCAGCCAGGGACAGGTTAACTATGGCTACACCTTC
CASSQGQVNYGYTF
>TRBJ1-5|TRBD1|NA|TRBV30
TGTGCCTGGAGTGCCGGGACAGGTCGGGTTCAGCCCCAGCATTTT
CAWSAGTGRVQPQHF